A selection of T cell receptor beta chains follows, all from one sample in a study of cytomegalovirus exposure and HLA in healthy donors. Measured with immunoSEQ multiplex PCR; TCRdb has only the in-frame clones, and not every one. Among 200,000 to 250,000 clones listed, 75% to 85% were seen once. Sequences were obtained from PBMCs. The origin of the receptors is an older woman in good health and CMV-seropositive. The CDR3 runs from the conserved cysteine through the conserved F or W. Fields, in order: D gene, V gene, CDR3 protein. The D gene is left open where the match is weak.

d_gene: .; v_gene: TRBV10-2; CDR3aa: CASSEGGGTEAFF
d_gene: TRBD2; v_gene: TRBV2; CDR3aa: CASRGLARTDTQYF
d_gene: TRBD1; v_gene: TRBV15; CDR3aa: CATSRGGQDYEQYF
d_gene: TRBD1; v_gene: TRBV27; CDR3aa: CASSPRTGVLDTQYF
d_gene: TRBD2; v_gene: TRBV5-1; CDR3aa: CASSPRLAERTDTQYF
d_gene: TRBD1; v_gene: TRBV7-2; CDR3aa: CASRKTGGTDTQYF
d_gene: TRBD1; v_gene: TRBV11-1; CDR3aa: CASSPRDRKLSYEQYF
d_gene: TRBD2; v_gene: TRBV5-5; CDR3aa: CASSLEGGGRRDTQYF
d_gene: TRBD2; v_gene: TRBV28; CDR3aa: CAGKGTSGRGENEQFF
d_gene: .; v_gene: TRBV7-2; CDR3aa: CASSLNSGTYEQYF
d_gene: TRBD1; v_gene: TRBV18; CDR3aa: CASSPLPGQKYEQYF
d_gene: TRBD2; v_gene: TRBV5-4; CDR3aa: CASTGGQETQYF
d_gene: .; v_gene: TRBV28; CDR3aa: CASSLQGIGGYTF
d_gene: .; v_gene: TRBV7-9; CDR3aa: CASSPSTLNEKLFF
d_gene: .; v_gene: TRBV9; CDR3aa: CASSVGGGGNTEAFF
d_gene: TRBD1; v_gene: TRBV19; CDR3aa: CASGDRGAYEQYF
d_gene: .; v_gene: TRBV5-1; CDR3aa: CASSLDLVRTDTQYF
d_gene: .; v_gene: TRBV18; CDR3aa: CASSPVPGNTIYF
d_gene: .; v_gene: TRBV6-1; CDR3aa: CASSPDNINEKLFF
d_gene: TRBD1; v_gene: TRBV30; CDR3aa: CAWSSRQGSNQPQHF
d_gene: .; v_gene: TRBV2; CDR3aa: CASSADYRYEQYF
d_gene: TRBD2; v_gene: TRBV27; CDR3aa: CASKVGGRAQNEQFF
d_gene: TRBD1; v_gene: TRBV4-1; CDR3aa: CASSPSPGQGTGNTIYF
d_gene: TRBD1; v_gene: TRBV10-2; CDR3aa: CASRGTGPGQPQHF
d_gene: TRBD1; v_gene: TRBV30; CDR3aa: CAWSSDRAGAFF
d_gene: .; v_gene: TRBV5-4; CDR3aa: CASSYSGVLPSASTDTQYF